This T cell receptor beta chain was recorded in a study of sequential checkpoint blockade in melanoma. Study background: Randomization was 1:1 between first-line nivolumab→ipilimumab and ipilimumab→nivolumab.

Assay used: immunoSEQ multiplex PCR; TCRdb lists only in-frame clones, some missing. This table holds fewer than 15,000 clones, just over 60% found once. This clone was recorded a few times. As to treatment: randomized to nivolumab then ipilimumab (arm A) or the reverse (arm B). Patients had received no earlier DNA-damaging chemotherapy. From thawed PBMCs, live CD3+CD8+ cells negative for CD19 and CD56 were sorted. CDR1 and CDR2 from the germline V gene are SGHAT and FQDESV (reference sequence). This CDR3 comprises 16 residues. The J segment lost 3 bases and the V segment lost 5 bases, leaving 9 bases of the junction unmatched.

Sequences were derived from CD8+ T cells sorted from blood (inferred from file names), sampled from a patient given nivolumab and ipilimumab in sequence. The sequence came from a human donor with melanoma. The chain is built from TRBV11-1 and TRBJ1-2; 10 bases fit TRBD1. DNA of the CDR3: TGTGCCAGCAGCGAACAATGGGGGACAGGGGACTATGGCTACACCTTC. It translates to CASSEQWGTGDYGYTF.